Given below is one TCR beta chain in context. Antigen specificity is unknown. The study ran its PCR with 60 Vbeta and 13 Jbeta primers. Repertoires were generated with immunoSEQ multiplex PCR, while TCRdb's copy carries only in-frame clones and drops some. The sample carries around 200,000 clones, 79% recorded once. The CDR3 covers 14 residues. CDR1 is SGHRS, CDR2 YFSETQ, per germline. The V end lost 4 bases, the J end lost 4 bases, and 12 bases lay between the germline ends. The data originate from a study of cytomegalovirus exposure and HLA in healthy donors. Study conclusions and caveats: What a later analysis showed was that several of the most significant clusters appeared linked to common viral pathogens. Certain indistinguishable V segments, among them TRBV6-2 and TRBV6-3, were excluded. An analysis that came later showed most CMV-associated TCR beta chains appearing HLA-restricted.

This rearrangement joins TRBV5-1 to TRBJ1-3; D is perhaps TRBD1 (6 bases). The sequenced material came from PBMCs. The origin of this receptor is a woman in her fifties or sixties in good health and CMV-seronegative. The CDR3 sequence: CASSVGTLGNTIYF. The CDR3 DNA reads TGCGCCAGCAGCGTCGGGACACTCGGAAACACCATATATTTT. The full variable domain, completed using reference TRBV5-1 and TRBJ1-3, is KAGVTQTPRYLIKTRGQQVTLSCSPISGHRSVSWYQQTPGQGLQFLFEYFSETQRNKGNFPGRFSGRQFSNSRSEMNVSTLELGDSALYLCASSVGTLGNTIYFGEGSWLTVV.